This TCR beta chain originates from a study of OX40 agonist ivuxolimab in advanced cancers. In this sample, this clone turned up once. The V gene lost 6 bases and the J gene lost 4 bases, with 7 bases spanning the gap. The CDR3 sequence is 12 residues long. Germline loops: CDR1 MNHNS, CDR2 SASEGT. TCRdb's copy holds only in-frame clones and misses some; the assay was immunoSEQ multiplex PCR. The top ten hold 20% to 30% of the sample, which has 26,000 or so clones, about 82% seen once. The chain employs TRBV6-1 and TRBJ1-3; D is undetermined. The sample consisted of CD4+ or CD8+ T cells sorted from blood, taken in a trial of the OX40 agonist ivuxolimab. The clonotype comes from an adult with an advanced solid tumor such as melanoma, head and neck, liver or kidney cancer. CDR3 DNA sequence: TGTGCCAGCAGCCGTCAGGGAAACACCATATATTTT. Protein sequence: CASSRQGNTIYF.